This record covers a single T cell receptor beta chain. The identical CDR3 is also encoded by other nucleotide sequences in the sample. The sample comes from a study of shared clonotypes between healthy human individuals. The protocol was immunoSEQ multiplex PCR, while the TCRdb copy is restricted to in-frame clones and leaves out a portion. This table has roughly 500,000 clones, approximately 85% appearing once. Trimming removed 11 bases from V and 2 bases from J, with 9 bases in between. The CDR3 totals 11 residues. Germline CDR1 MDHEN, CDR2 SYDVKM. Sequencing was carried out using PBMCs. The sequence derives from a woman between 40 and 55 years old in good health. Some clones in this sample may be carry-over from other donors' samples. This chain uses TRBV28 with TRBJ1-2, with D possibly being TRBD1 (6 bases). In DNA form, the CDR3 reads TGTGCCTCAGGGGTCAACTATGGCTACACCTTC. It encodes CASGVNYGYTF.